Listed below are T cell receptor beta chains from one sample, sequenced in a study of T cells in Graves' hyperthyroidism and ophthalmopathy. One entry per CDR3 protein, called by TCRdb with MiXCR from the multiplex PCR reads. The profile shows about 840,000 distinct CDR3 sequences, about two fifths of them singletons. The source material was blood. These receptors all come from a man between 18 and 29 years old with Graves' hyperthyroidism. Both conserved end residues are part of each CDR3. A D gene is named only where the DNA matches it firmly. Only some rows state a clone size, as once, few, many or a class for expanded clones.

v_gene: TRBV10-3
j_gene: TRBJ1-5
abundance: many
d_gene: NA
CDR3aa: CAISESSRGNQPQHF
CDR3nt: TGTGCCATCAGTGAGTCCAGTAGGGGCAATCAGCCCCAGCATTTT

v_gene: TRBV29-1
j_gene: TRBJ2-7
abundance: NA
d_gene: NA
CDR3aa: CSLNVGTYEQYF
CDR3nt: TGCAGCTTAAACGTCGGGACCTACGAGCAGTACTTC

v_gene: TRBV13
j_gene: TRBJ1-2
abundance: NA
d_gene: TRBD1
CDR3aa: CASARNSGQGANYGYTF
CDR3nt: TGTGCCAGCGCTCGGAATTCCGGACAGGGGGCTAACTATGGCTACACCTTC

v_gene: TRBV7-2
j_gene: TRBJ2-7
abundance: NA
d_gene: NA
CDR3aa: CASSPRRGGSYEQYF
CDR3nt: TGTGCCAGCAGCCCCCGGAGAGGGGGGTCCTACGAGCAGTACTTC

v_gene: TRBV7-8
j_gene: TRBJ1-6
abundance: many
d_gene: NA
CDR3aa: CASSPRTDLMISPLHF
CDR3nt: TGTGCCAGCAGCCCCAGGACAGACCTAATGATTTCACCCCTCCACTTT

v_gene: TRBV4-1
j_gene: TRBJ2-5
abundance: many
d_gene: NA
CDR3aa: CASSPGRGFGETQYF
CDR3nt: TGCGCCAGCAGCCCGGGGCGAGGGTTTGGGGAGACCCAGTACTTC

v_gene: TRBV12-3/TRBV12-4
j_gene: TRBJ1-3
abundance: once
d_gene: NA
CDR3aa: CATNSGNTIYF
CDR3nt: TGTGCTACGAACTCTGGAAACACCATATATTTT

v_gene: TRBV7-2
j_gene: TRBJ1-6
abundance: many
d_gene: TRBD1
CDR3aa: CASSSTYPAGGLDSPLHF
CDR3nt: TGTGCCAGCAGCTCCACATATCCGGCAGGGGGCTTGGATTCACCCCTCCACTTT

v_gene: TRBV10-3
j_gene: TRBJ1-1
abundance: many
d_gene: NA
CDR3aa: CATGEGPLTEAFF
CDR3nt: TGTGCCACCGGGGAGGGACCGCTCACTGAAGCTTTCTTT

v_gene: TRBV7-2
j_gene: TRBJ2-5
abundance: many
d_gene: TRBD2
CDR3aa: CASSLSPSGPQETQYF
CDR3nt: TGTGCCAGCAGCTTGAGTCCTAGCGGGCCACAAGAGACCCAGTACTTC

v_gene: TRBV12-3/TRBV12-4
j_gene: TRBJ1-6
abundance: many
d_gene: NA
CDR3aa: CASNPSLGSPLHF
CDR3nt: TGTGCCAGCAATCCCTCTCTGGGGTCACCCCTCCACTTT

v_gene: TRBV20-1
j_gene: TRBJ1-2
abundance: few
d_gene: NA
CDR3aa: CSAQDLFKAYTF
CDR3nt: TGCAGTGCCCAAGATCTCTTTAAAGCCTACACCTTC

v_gene: TRBV2
j_gene: TRBJ2-2
abundance: NA
d_gene: TRBD1
CDR3aa: CAGRQGAGTGELFF
CDR3nt: TGTGCCGGCCGACAGGGGGCGGGCACCGGGGAGCTGTTTTTT

v_gene: TRBV14
j_gene: TRBJ1-1
abundance: many
d_gene: NA
CDR3aa: CASSHPGGHRRTEAFF
CDR3nt: TGTGCCAGCAGCCACCCGGGGGGGCATCGTCGGACTGAAGCTTTCTTT

v_gene: TRBV5-1
j_gene: TRBJ2-2
abundance: few
d_gene: NA
CDR3aa: CASSLMGDGELFF
CDR3nt: TGCGCCAGCAGCTTGATGGGGGACGGGGAGCTGTTTTTT

v_gene: TRBV12-3/TRBV12-4
j_gene: TRBJ2-5
abundance: many
d_gene: NA
CDR3aa: CASSLWGEETQYF
CDR3nt: TGTGCCAGCAGCTTATGGGGGGAGGAGACCCAGTACTTC

v_gene: TRBV19
j_gene: TRBJ1-1
abundance: NA
d_gene: NA
CDR3aa: CASSIEAGPLMGAFF
CDR3nt: TGTGCCAGTAGTATTGAGGCGGGGCCTCTGATGGGGGCTTTCTTT

v_gene: TRBV24-1
j_gene: TRBJ2-2
abundance: many
d_gene: NA
CDR3aa: CATSDTGRGELFF
CDR3nt: TGTGCCACCAGTGATACAGGGCGCGGGGAGCTGTTTTTT

v_gene: TRBV11-1
j_gene: TRBJ2-7
abundance: NA
d_gene: TRBD2
CDR3aa: CASSLARGLGVEQYF
CDR3nt: TGTGCCAGCAGCTTAGCCCGAGGACTAGGGGTCGAGCAGTACTTC

v_gene: TRBV12-3/TRBV12-4
j_gene: TRBJ1-6
abundance: many
d_gene: NA
CDR3aa: CASSQQNSPLHF
CDR3nt: TGTGCCAGCAGTCAACAGAATTCACCCCTCCACTTT

v_gene: TRBV7-8
j_gene: TRBJ1-2
abundance: NA
d_gene: NA
CDR3aa: CASSLDSGVLIYGYTF
CDR3nt: TGTGCCAGCAGCTTAGATTCGGGGGTTTTGATCTATGGCTACACCTTC

v_gene: TRBV19
j_gene: TRBJ2-6
abundance: NA
d_gene: NA
CDR3aa: CASSLGMSGANVLTF
CDR3nt: TGTGCCAGTAGTCTCGGGATGAGCGGGGCCAACGTCCTGACTTTC

v_gene: TRBV19
j_gene: TRBJ1-1
abundance: many
d_gene: NA
CDR3aa: CASSKGSSRNTEAFF
CDR3nt: TGTGCCAGTAGTAAGGGGAGTAGCCGGAACACTGAAGCTTTCTTT

v_gene: TRBV4-1
j_gene: TRBJ2-7
abundance: few
d_gene: TRBD2
CDR3aa: CASSQDPIIAGEPYEQYF
CDR3nt: TGCGCCAGCAGCCAAGACCCGATTATAGCGGGAGAACCCTACGAGCAGTACTTC

v_gene: TRBV2
j_gene: TRBJ2-5
abundance: NA
d_gene: NA
CDR3aa: CASSDSGSWEETQYF
CDR3nt: TGTGCCAGCAGTGATAGTGGCAGCTGGGAAGAGACCCAGTACTTC

v_gene: TRBV12-3/TRBV12-4
j_gene: TRBJ2-7
abundance: NA
d_gene: TRBD2
CDR3aa: CASSSGLMWEQYF
CDR3nt: TGTGCCAGCAGTTCGGGACTAATGTGGGAGCAGTACTTC

v_gene: TRBV20-1
j_gene: TRBJ1-2
abundance: many
d_gene: NA
CDR3aa: CSADRDTNYGYTF
CDR3nt: TGCAGTGCTGACCGGGACACTAACTATGGCTACACCTTC

v_gene: TRBV20-1
j_gene: TRBJ1-4
abundance: few
d_gene: NA
CDR3aa: CSARALGGLGTNEKLFF
CDR3nt: TGCAGTGCTAGGGCCTTGGGGGGGCTCGGCACTAATGAAAAACTGTTTTTT

v_gene: TRBV2
j_gene: TRBJ1-2
abundance: many
d_gene: NA
CDR3aa: CASSPGGFYGYTF
CDR3nt: TGTGCCAGCAGCCCCGGGGGGTTCTATGGCTACACCTTC

v_gene: TRBV25-1
j_gene: TRBJ1-4
abundance: few
d_gene: NA
CDR3aa: CASSSPASTRKLFF
CDR3nt: TGTGCCAGCAGTTCGCCGGCCTCTACTCGGAAACTGTTTTTT

v_gene: TRBV18
j_gene: TRBJ1-1
abundance: NA
d_gene: NA
CDR3aa: CASSASGGPNTEAFF
CDR3nt: TGTGCCAGCTCGGCCTCGGGAGGCCCGAACACTGAAGCTTTCTTT

v_gene: TRBV7-8
j_gene: TRBJ1-6
abundance: once
d_gene: NA
CDR3aa: CASSIREASPLHF
CDR3nt: TGTGCCAGCAGCATTCGGGAGGCTTCACCCCTCCACTTT

v_gene: TRBV10-3
j_gene: TRBJ2-7
abundance: NA
d_gene: NA
CDR3aa: CASSAGPHFYEQYF
CDR3nt: TGTGCCAGCAGTGCGGGTCCCCATTTCTACGAGCAGTACTTC

v_gene: TRBV12-3/TRBV12-4
j_gene: TRBJ2-7
abundance: NA
d_gene: NA
CDR3aa: CASSPGTAKQYF
CDR3nt: TGTGCCAGTTCCCCCGGGACGGCCAAACAGTACTTC

v_gene: TRBV29-1
j_gene: TRBJ1-5
abundance: NA
d_gene: NA
CDR3aa: CSGLAGGTARDQPQHF
CDR3nt: TGCAGCGGACTAGCGGGAGGAACCGCGCGCGATCAGCCCCAGCATTTT

v_gene: TRBV2
j_gene: TRBJ1-4
abundance: NA
d_gene: TRBD1
CDR3aa: CASNVRGHEKLFF
CDR3nt: TGTGCCAGCAACGTCAGGGGGCATGAAAAACTGTTTTTT

v_gene: TRBV10-3
j_gene: TRBJ2-5
abundance: many
d_gene: NA
CDR3aa: CAISRQDQETQYF
CDR3nt: TGTGCCATCAGTAGACAGGACCAAGAGACCCAGTACTTC

v_gene: TRBV29-1
j_gene: TRBJ2-5
abundance: many
d_gene: NA
CDR3aa: CSVASGVQETQYF
CDR3nt: TGCAGCGTTGCGTCGGGGGTCCAAGAGACCCAGTACTTC

v_gene: TRBV2
j_gene: TRBJ1-1
abundance: many
d_gene: NA
CDR3aa: CASTFDTPEAFF
CDR3nt: TGTGCCAGCACCTTTGACACCCCTGAAGCTTTCTTT

v_gene: TRBV7-2
j_gene: TRBJ2-7
abundance: NA
d_gene: TRBD1
CDR3aa: CASSTRQGLREQYF
CDR3nt: TGTGCCAGCAGTACCCGACAGGGGTTACGCGAGCAGTACTTC

v_gene: TRBV9
j_gene: TRBJ1-6
abundance: many
d_gene: NA
CDR3aa: CASSLGQVTSPLHF
CDR3nt: TGTGCCAGCAGTCTTGGGCAGGTAACCTCACCCCTCCACTTT

v_gene: TRBV7-2
j_gene: TRBJ1-1
abundance: once
d_gene: NA
CDR3aa: CASSSVAGGDTEAFF
CDR3nt: TGTGCCAGCAGCTCAGTCGCGGGGGGAGACACTGAAGCTTTCTTT

v_gene: TRBV19
j_gene: TRBJ2-7
abundance: few
d_gene: TRBD1
CDR3aa: CASSLEGTGVYEQYF
CDR3nt: TGTGCCAGCAGCTTGGAAGGGACAGGGGTTTACGAGCAGTACTTC

v_gene: TRBV25-1
j_gene: TRBJ1-4
abundance: many
d_gene: NA
CDR3aa: CASSGPLATNEKLFF
CDR3nt: TGTGCCAGCAGTGGTCCTCTTGCAACTAATGAAAAACTGTTTTTT

v_gene: TRBV2
j_gene: TRBJ1-2
abundance: many
d_gene: NA
CDR3aa: CATMSYGYTF
CDR3nt: TGTGCCACCATGAGCTATGGCTACACCTTC

v_gene: TRBV20-1
j_gene: TRBJ2-7
abundance: NA
d_gene: NA
CDR3aa: CSARTFMGEQYF
CDR3nt: TGCAGTGCTAGAACCTTTATGGGCGAGCAGTACTTC

v_gene: TRBV24-1
j_gene: TRBJ2-1
abundance: NA
d_gene: NA
CDR3aa: CATDEDGYNEQFF
CDR3nt: TGTGCCACCGATGAGGACGGTTACAATGAGCAGTTCTTC

v_gene: TRBV7-9
j_gene: TRBJ1-1
abundance: NA
d_gene: NA
CDR3aa: CASSSRDPANTEAFF
CDR3nt: TGTGCCAGCAGCTCCCGGGACCCGGCGAACACTGAAGCTTTCTTT

v_gene: TRBV29-1
j_gene: TRBJ1-6
abundance: many
d_gene: NA
CDR3aa: CSVRTDEGSPLHF
CDR3nt: TGCAGCGTCAGGACGGACGAAGGGTCACCCCTCCACTTT

v_gene: TRBV4-1
j_gene: TRBJ1-5
abundance: NA
d_gene: NA
CDR3aa: CASGRTENQPQHF
CDR3nt: TGCGCCAGCGGGAGGACCGAGAATCAGCCCCAGCATTTT

v_gene: TRBV29-1
j_gene: TRBJ2-7
abundance: many
d_gene: NA
CDR3aa: CSVDVGRGYEQYF
CDR3nt: TGCAGCGTTGACGTGGGCAGGGGATACGAGCAGTACTTC

v_gene: TRBV5-4
j_gene: TRBJ1-2
abundance: NA
d_gene: TRBD1
CDR3aa: CASSLPDREGYTF
CDR3nt: TGTGCCAGCAGCTTGCCGGACAGGGAGGGCTACACCTTC

v_gene: TRBV2
j_gene: TRBJ2-1
abundance: NA
d_gene: NA
CDR3aa: CASRGAYNEQFF
CDR3nt: TGTGCCAGCAGGGGGGCGTACAATGAGCAGTTCTTC